This TCR beta chain was retrieved from a study of T cell responses to AZD1222 COVID-19 vaccine. Study conclusions and caveats: Reports indicate that nearly half of spike-specific TCRs are directed at unmutated variant regions.

V dropped 0 bases and J dropped 4 bases, with 12 bases sitting between them. The CDR3 consists of 15 residues. The germline CDR1 and CDR2 sequences are MNHEY and SMNVEV (reference sequence). A few counts support this clone. The antigen is not known. The table came from immunoSEQ multiplex PCR; TCRdb's copy has only in-frame clones and leaves some out. The sample gives over 150,000 clones, around 88% of which show up once; 0.45% to 0.55% is in the top ten. The clonotype was recovered from an adult in good health. The V and J genes are TRBV27 and TRBJ1-1, with D possibly TRBD1 on 6 matching bases. The specimen comprised peripheral blood, sampled on day 0 of AZD1222 vaccination. The CDR3 loop reads CASSLSRQAGTEAFF. The CDR3 region has the DNA TGTGCCAGCAGTTTATCGAGACAGGCGGGCACTGAAGCTTTCTTT.